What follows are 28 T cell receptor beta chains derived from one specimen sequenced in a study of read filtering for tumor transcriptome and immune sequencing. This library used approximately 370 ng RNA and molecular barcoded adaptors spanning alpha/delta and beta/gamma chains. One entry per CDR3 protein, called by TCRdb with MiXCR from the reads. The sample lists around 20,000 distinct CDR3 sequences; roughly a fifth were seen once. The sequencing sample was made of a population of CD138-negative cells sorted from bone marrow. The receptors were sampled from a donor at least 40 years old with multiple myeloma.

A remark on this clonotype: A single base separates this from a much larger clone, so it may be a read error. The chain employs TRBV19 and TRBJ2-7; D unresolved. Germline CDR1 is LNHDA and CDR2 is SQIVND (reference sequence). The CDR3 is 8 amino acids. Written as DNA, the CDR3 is TGTGCCAAAAACGAGCGGTACTTC. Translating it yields CAKNERYF.

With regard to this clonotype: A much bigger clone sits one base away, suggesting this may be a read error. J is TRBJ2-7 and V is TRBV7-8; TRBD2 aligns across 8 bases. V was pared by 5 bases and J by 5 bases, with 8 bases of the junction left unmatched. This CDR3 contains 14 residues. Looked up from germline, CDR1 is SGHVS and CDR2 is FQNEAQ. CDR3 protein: CASSPLAGGDEQYF. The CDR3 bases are TGTGCCAGCAGCCCCCTCGCGGGAGGAGACGAGCAGTACTTC.

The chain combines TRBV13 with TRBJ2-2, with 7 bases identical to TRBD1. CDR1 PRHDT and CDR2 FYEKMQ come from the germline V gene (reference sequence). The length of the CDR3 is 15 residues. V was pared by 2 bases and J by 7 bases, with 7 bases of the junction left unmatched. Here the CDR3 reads CASSLTGDGGGELFF. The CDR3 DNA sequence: TGTGCCAGCAGCTTAACAGGGGACGGAGGCGGGGAGCTGTTTTTT.

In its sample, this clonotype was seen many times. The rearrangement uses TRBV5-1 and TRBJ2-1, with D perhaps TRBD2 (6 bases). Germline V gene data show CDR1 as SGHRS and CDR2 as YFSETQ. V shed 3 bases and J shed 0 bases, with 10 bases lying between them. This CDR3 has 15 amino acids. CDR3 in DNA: TGCGCCAGCAGCTCCGGGAGTAGCTCCTACAATGAGCAGTTCTTC. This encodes CASSSGSSSYNEQFF.

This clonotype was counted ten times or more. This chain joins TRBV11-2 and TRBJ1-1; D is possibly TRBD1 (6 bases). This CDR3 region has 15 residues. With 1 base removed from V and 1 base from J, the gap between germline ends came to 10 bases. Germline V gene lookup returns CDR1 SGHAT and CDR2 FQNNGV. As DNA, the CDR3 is TGTGCCAGCAGCTTAGTGGTAGGGGGGAACACTGAAGCTTTCTTT. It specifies CASSLVVGGNTEAFF.

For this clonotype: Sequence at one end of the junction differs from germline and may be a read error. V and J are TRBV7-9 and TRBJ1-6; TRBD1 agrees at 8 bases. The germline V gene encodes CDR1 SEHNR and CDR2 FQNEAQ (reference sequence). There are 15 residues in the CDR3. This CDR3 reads CASGLRQGRNSPLHF. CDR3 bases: TGTGCCAGCGGCTTAAGACAGGGGCGTAATTCACCCCTCCACTTT.

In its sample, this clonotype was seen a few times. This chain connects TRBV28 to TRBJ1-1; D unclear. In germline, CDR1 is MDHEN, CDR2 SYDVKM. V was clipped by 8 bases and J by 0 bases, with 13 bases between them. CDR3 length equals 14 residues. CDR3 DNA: TGTGCCAGCCACCCTAATGGAGTGAACACTGAAGCTTTCTTT. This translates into CASHPNGVNTEAFF.

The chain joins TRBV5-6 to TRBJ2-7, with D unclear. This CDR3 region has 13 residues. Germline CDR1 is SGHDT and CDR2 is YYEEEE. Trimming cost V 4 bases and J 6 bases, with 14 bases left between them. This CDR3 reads CASSHPGVPEQYF. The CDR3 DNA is TGTGCCAGCAGCCATCCCGGCGTTCCCGAGCAGTACTTC. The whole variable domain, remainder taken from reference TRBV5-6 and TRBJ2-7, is DAGVTQSPTHLIKTRGQQVTLRCSPKSGHDTVSWYQQALGQGPQFIFQYYEEEERQRGNFPDRFSGHQFPNYSSELNVNALLLGDSALYLCASSHPGVPEQYFGPGTRLTVT.

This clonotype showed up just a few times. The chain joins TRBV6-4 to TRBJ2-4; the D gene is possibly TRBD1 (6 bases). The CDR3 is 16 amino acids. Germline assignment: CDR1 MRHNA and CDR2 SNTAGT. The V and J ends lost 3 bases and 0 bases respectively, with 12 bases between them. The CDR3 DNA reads TGTGCCAGCAGTGATTCTCAGGGGATAGCCAAAAACATTCAGTACTTC. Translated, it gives CASSDSQGIAKNIQYF.

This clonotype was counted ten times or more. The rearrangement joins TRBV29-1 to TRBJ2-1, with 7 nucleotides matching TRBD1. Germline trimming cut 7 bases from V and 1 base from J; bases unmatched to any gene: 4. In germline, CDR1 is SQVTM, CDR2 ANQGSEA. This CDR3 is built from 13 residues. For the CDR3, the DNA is TGCAGCGGACGCAGGGGGTCCTACAATGAGCAGTTCTTC. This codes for CSGRRGSYNEQFF.

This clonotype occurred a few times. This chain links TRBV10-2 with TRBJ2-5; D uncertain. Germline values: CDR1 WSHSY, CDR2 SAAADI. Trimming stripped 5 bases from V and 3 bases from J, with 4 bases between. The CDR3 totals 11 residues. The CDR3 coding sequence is TGCGCCAGCAGTTCCAAAGAGACCCAGTACTTC. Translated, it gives CASSSKETQYF.

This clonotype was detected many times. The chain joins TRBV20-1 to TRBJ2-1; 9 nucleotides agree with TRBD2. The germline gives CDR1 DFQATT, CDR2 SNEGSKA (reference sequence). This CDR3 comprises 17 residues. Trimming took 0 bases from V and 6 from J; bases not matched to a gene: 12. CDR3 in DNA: TGCAGTGCTAGAGATCATCTGCTAGCGGGAAAAGGCAATGAGCAGTTCTTC. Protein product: CSARDHLLAGKGNEQFF.

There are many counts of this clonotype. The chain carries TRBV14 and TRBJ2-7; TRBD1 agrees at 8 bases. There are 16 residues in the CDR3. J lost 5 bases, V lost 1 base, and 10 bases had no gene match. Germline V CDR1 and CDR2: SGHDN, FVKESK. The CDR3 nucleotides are TGTGCCAGCAGCCAAGCAACCGGGACAGGTTACCACGAGCAGTACTTC. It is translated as CASSQATGTGYHEQYF.

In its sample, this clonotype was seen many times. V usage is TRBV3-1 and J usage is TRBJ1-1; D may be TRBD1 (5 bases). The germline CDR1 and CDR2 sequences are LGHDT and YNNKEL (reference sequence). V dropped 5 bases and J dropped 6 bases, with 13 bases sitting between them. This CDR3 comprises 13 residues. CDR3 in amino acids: CASSAGQGAEAFF. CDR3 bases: TGTGCCAGCAGCGCAGGGCAAGGCGCTGAAGCTTTCTTT.

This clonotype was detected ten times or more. CDR3 residues: CASSNSPGLGNTIYF. CDR3 DNA: TGTGCCAGCTCGAATTCCCCGGGCCTTGGAAACACCATATATTTT. The genes are TRBV2 and TRBJ1-3; D call uncertain. This CDR3 is built from 15 residues. Germline loops: CDR1 SNHLY, CDR2 FYNNEI. V gave up 8 bases and J gave up 3 bases, with 17 bases separating them.

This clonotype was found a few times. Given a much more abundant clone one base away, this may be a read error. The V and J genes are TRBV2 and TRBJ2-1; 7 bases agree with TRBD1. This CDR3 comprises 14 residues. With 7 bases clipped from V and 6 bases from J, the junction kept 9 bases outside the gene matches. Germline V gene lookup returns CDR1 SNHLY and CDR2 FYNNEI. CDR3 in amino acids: CASTTHRGRNEQFF. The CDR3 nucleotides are TGTGCCAGCACCACGCACAGGGGTCGCAATGAGCAGTTCTTC. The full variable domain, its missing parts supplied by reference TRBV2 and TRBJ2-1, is EPEVTQTPSHQVTQMGQEVILRCVPISNHLYFYWYRQILGQKVEFLVSFYNNEISEKSEIFDDQFSVERPDGSNFTLKIRSTKLEDSAMYFCASTTHRGRNEQFFGPGTRLTVL.

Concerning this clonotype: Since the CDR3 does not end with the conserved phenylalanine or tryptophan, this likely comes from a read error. The CDR3 region is CASRSPRQGQFL. As DNA, the CDR3 is TGTGCCAGCAGATCCCCACGACAGGGGCAGTTCCTC. The rearrangement links TRBV12-3 or TRBV12-4 to TRBJ2-1, with 7 bases fitting TRBD1. This CDR3 spans 12 amino acids. V gave up 6 bases and J gave up 12 bases; unmatched junction bases: 8.

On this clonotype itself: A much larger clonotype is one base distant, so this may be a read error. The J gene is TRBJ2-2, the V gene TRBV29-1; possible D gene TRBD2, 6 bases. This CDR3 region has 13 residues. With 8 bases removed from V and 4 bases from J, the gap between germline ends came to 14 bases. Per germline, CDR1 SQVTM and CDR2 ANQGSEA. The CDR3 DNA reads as TGCAGCTCCCGGGGGAGAAGCACCGGGGAGCTGTTTTTT. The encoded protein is CSSRGRSTGELFF.

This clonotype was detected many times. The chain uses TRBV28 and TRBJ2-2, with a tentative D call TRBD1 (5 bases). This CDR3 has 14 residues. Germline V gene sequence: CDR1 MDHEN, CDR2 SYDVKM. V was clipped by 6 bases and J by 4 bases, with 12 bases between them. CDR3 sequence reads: CASRGVGVTGELFF. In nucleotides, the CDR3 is TGTGCCAGCAGAGGGGTAGGGGTCACCGGGGAGCTGTTTTTT.

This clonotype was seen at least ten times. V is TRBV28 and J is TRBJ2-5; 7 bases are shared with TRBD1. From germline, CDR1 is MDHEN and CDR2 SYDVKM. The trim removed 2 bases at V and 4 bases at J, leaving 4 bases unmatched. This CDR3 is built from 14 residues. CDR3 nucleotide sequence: TGTGCCAGCAGTTTAAGGGGGCCGGGAGAGACCCAGTACTTC. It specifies CASSLRGPGETQYF.

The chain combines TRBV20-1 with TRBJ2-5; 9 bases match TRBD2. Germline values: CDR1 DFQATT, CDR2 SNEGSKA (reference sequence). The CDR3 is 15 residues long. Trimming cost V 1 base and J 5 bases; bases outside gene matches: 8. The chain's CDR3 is CSARVGASGTETQYF. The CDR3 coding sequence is TGCAGTGCTAGAGTAGGGGCTAGCGGGACGGAGACCCAGTACTTC.

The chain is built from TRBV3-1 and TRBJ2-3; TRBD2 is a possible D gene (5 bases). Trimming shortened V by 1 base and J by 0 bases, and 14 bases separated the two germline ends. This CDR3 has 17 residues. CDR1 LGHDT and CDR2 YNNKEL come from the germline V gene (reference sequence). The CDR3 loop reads CASSQVTGGISTDTQYF. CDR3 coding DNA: TGTGCCAGCAGCCAAGTTACCGGAGGTATCAGCACAGATACGCAGTATTTT.

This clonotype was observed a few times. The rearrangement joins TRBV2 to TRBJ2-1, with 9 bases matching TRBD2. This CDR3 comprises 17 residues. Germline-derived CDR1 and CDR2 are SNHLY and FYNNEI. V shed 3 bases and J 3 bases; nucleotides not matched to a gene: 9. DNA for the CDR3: TGTGCCAGCAGTGATGCGGGACTAGCCTTACTCTACAATGAGCAGTTCTTC. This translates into CASSDAGLALLYNEQFF.

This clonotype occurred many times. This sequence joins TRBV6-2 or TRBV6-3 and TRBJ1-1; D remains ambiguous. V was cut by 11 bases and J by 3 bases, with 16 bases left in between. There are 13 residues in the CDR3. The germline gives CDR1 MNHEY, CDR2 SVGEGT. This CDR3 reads CACTPTGYTEAFF. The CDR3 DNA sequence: TGTGCCTGCACCCCGACGGGCTACACTGAAGCTTTCTTT.

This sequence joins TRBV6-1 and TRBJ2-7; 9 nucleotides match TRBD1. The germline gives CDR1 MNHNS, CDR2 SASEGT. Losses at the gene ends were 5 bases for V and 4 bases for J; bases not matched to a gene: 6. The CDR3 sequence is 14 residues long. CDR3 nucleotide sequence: TGTGCCAGCAGTCACGGGGACAGGGATTACGAGCAGTACGTC. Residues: CASSHGDRDYEQYV.

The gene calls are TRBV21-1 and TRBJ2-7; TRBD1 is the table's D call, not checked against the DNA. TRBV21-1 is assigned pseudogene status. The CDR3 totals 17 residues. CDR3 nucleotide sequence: TGTGCCAGCAGCAGCGGGGGGACCACAACTAAGACCTCCGAGCAGTACTTC. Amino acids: CASSSGGTTTKTSEQYF.

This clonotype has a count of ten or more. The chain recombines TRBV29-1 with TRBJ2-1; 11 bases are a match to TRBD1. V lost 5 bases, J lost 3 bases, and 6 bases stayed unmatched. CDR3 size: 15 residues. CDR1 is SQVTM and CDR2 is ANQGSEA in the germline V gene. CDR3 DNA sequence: TGCAGCGTTCCCCGGACAGGGGGCTTCTACAATGAGCAGTTCTTC. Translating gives CSVPRTGGFYNEQFF.

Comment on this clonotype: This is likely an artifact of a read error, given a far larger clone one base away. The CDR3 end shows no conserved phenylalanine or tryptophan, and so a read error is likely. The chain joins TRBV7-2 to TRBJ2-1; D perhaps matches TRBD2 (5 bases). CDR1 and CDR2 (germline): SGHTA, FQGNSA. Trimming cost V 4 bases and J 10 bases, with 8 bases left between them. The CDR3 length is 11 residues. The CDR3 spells CASSYGLEQFL. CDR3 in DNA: TGTGCCAGCAGCTATGGACTCGAGCAGTTCCTC.